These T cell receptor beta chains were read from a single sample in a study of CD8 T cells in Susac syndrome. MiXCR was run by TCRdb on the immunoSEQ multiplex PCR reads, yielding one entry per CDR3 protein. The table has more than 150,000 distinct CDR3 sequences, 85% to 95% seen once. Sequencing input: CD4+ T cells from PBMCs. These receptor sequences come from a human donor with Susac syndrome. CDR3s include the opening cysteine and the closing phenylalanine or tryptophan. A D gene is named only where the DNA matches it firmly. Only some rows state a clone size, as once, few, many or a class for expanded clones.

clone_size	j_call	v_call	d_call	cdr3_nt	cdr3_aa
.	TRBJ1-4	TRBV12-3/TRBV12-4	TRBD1	TGTGCCAGCAGTCCGCACCGACAGGGGTTGGAAAAACTGTTTTTT	CASSPHRQGLEKLFF
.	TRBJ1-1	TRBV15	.	TGTGCCACCAGCCTGGGTTACACTGAAGCTTTCTTT	CATSLGYTEAFF
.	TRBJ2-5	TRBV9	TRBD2	TGTGCCAGCAGCGTATCCAGCGGGGGTGAGACCCAGTACTTC	CASSVSSGGETQYF
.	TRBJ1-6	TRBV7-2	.	TGTGCCAGCAGCTCCCCGGAAACTGAATGGCGTTCACCCCTCCACTTT	CASSSPETEWRSPLHF
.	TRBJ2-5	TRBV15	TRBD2	TGTGCCACCAGCAGAGAATATGCGGGGGGCCGGGACCAAGAGACCCAGTACTTC	CATSREYAGGRDQETQYF
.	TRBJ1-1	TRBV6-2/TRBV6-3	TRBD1	TGTGCCAGCAGTGCCGGGACAGGGCCGAACACTGAAGCTTTCTTT	CASSAGTGPNTEAFF
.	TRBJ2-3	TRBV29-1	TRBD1	TGCAGCGCCGCAGGGGGATCAGGTGATACGCAGTATTTT	CSAAGGSGDTQYF
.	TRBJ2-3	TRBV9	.	TGTGCCAGCAGCGTAGACCAGGGCACAGATACGCAGTATTTT	CASSVDQGTDTQYF
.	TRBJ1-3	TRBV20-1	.	TGCAGTGCTAGAGTAGACTGGAGCTCTGGAAACACCATATATTTT	CSARVDWSSGNTIYF
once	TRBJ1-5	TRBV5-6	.	TGTGCCAGCAGCTTGGATAGAGGGAGAGGGGCTCAGCCCCAGCATTTT	CASSLDRGRGAQPQHF
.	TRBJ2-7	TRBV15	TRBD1	TGTGCCACCAGCAGAGGCGGACAGGGACGATCGTACGAGCAGTACTTC	CATSRGGQGRSYEQYF
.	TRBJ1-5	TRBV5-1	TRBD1	TGCGCCAGCAGCTTCGCAGGGGGACGGGGTCAGCCCCAGCATTTT	CASSFAGGRGQPQHF
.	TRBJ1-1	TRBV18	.	TGTGCCAGCTCACCAGGGCGCGAGAGCCTCACTGAAGCTTTCTTT	CASSPGRESLTEAFF
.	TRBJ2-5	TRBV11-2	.	TGTGCCAGCAGCTTAGTTATAGCTGGAGAGACCCAGTACTTC	CASSLVIAGETQYF
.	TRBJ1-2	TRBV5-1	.	TGCGCCAGCAGCTTGGTTTTGGGGACGTCCTATGGCTACACCTTC	CASSLVLGTSYGYTF
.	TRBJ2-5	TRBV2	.	TGTGCCAGCAATCTGAAACAAACGGGGGAGACCCAGTACTTC	CASNLKQTGETQYF
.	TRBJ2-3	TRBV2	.	TGTGCCAGCAGTGCATTTGACAGCACAGATACGCAGTATTTT	CASSAFDSTDTQYF
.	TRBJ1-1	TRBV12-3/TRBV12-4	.	TGTGCCAGCAGTTCTAGTGGCACTGAAGCTTTCTTT	CASSSSGTEAFF
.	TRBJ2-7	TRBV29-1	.	TGCAGCGTTACAGGGAGCTCCTACGAGCAGTACTTC	CSVTGSSYEQYF
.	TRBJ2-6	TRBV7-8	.	TGTGCCAGCAGCCCCCGGGACACCTCTGGGGCCAACGTCCTGACTTTC	CASSPRDTSGANVLTF
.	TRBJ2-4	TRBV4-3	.	TGCGCCAGCAGCCAATCGCGGAGAGGCGCTGCCGCAAACATTCAGTACTTC	CASSQSRRGAAANIQYF
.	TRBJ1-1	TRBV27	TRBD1	TGTGCCAGCACCCCGGACAGGTTCGCTCGAGCTGAAGCTTTCTTT	CASTPDRFARAEAFF
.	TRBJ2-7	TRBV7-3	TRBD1	TGTGCCAGCAGCTTAACGTGGGACAGTGTTGTCCACGAGCAGTACTTC	CASSLTWDSVVHEQYF
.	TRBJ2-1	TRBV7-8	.	TGTGCCAGCAGCCTCAAAGGAGGCGGGAACCAGTTCTTC	CASSLKGGGNQFF
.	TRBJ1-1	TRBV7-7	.	TGTGCCAGCAGCTTAAGATTGGGCACTGAAGCTTTCTTT	CASSLRLGTEAFF
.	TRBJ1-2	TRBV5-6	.	TGTGCCAGCAGCCGTGGTAGGAGGACCGGCTACACCTTC	CASSRGRRTGYTF
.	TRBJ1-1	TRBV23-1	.	TGCGCCAGCACTCCGCGGAGTCCAGTAAAGAACACTGAAGCTTTCTTT	CASTPRSPVKNTEAFF
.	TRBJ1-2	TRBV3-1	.	TGTGCCAGCAGCCAAGACCAGGCCACTAACTATGGCTACACCTTC	CASSQDQATNYGYTF
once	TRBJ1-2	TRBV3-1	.	TGTGCCAGCAGCCAAAAGTTTAATGGCTACACCTTC	CASSQKFNGYTF
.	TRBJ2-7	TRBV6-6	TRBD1	TGTGCCAGCAGCCAAATGGGACAGAAGATCTACGAGCAGTACTTC	CASSQMGQKIYEQYF
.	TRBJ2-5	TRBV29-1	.	TGCAGCTTAATACGCCAAGAGACCCAGTACTTC	CSLIRQETQYF
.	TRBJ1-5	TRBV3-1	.	TGTGCCAGCGGCCATAGCAATCAGCCCCAGCATTTT	CASGHSNQPQHF